The rows below give T cell receptor beta chains drawn from one sample of a study of T-cell reconstitution after alpha-beta-depleted transplantation in children. TCRdb reprocessed the PCR reads with MiXCR, giving one entry per CDR3 protein. The table includes 530,000 or so distinct CDR3 sequences, roughly 30% detected once. Sequenced material: PBMCs, taken before TCRalphabeta/CD19-depleted stem cell transplant. These receptors originate from a boy in the first two years of life with Wiskott-Aldrich syndrome, due to receive a stem cell transplant. Both conserved end residues are part of each CDR3. The order of the fields is clone size, D gene, J gene, V gene, CDR3 DNA, CDR3 protein. A D gene is named only where the DNA matches it firmly. Some rows have no size entry. The others give once, few or many, or a class for an expanded clone.

few TRBD2 TRBJ2-4 TRBV5-1 TGCGCCAGCAGCTTGCGCCCAGCGGGAGGCAACATTCAGTACTTC CASSLRPAGGNIQYF
. . TRBJ2-1 TRBV20-1 TGCAGTGGAATCCTTAGGTGGTCCTACAATGAGCAGTTCTTC CSGILRWSYNEQFF
few TRBD2 TRBJ2-1 TRBV20-1 TGCAGTGCTACCCCCATAACTAGCGGGAGGTCCACTGAGCAGTTCTTC CSATPITSGRSTEQFF
few TRBD2 TRBJ2-5 TRBV5-1 TGCGCCAGCAGCTTGACGCAGCGGGAGGTTAAAGAGACCCAGTACTTC CASSLTQREVKETQYF
. . TRBJ2-1 TRBV6-5 TGTGCCAGCAGTTCCAGGGAGTACAATGAGCAGTTCTTC CASSSREYNEQFF
. TRBD2 TRBJ2-3 TRBV12-3/TRBV12-4 TGTGCCAGCAGTTGGAGACTAGCGGGGGACACAGATACGCAGTATTTT CASSWRLAGDTDTQYF
few TRBD1 TRBJ2-7 TRBV3-1 TGTGCCAGCAGCCAAGGGTCAGGGGGCTACGAGCAGTACTTC CASSQGSGGYEQYF
. TRBD1 TRBJ2-4 TRBV20-1 TGCAGTGCTGGAACAGGGGGAAACATTCAGTACTTC CSAGTGGNIQYF
few . TRBJ1-3 TRBV7-9 TGTGCCAGCAGCTTAGCTGGGCCCCTCTCTGGAAACACCATATATTTT CASSLAGPLSGNTIYF
few TRBD2 TRBJ2-1 TRBV7-9 TGTGCCAGCAGCTTTGGTAGCGGGAGGGCCGATGAGCAGTTCTTC CASSFGSGRADEQFF
. . TRBJ2-3 TRBV6-2/TRBV6-3 TGTGCCAGCACCGACTTCCATGTGGGAAAAGTAGCGTATTTT CASTDFHVGKVAYF
many . TRBJ2-1 TRBV5-1 TGCGCCAGCAGCTCGCGCGGCGGAGGGCCAAGTAATGAGCAGTTCTTC CASSSRGGGPSNEQFF
. . TRBJ2-7 TRBV5-1 TGCGCCAGCAGCTTTGAGGGGATGTACGAGCAGTACTTC CASSFEGMYEQYF
. . TRBJ1-2 TRBV10-3 TGTGTCATCAGTGAGGGAGCTAACTATGGCTACACCTTC CVISEGANYGYTF
. TRBD2 TRBJ2-2 TRBV18 TGTGCCAGCTCAAGACGACTAGCGGGAGCGAGCGGGGAGCTGTTTTTT CASSRRLAGASGELFF
. TRBD1 TRBJ2-2 TRBV5-1 TGCGCCAGCAGCTGGACAGGGGAGGCAGGGGAGCTGTTTTTT CASSWTGEAGELFF
. . TRBJ1-1 TRBV25-1 TGTGCCAGCAGTGATGCGGTTTGGACTGAAGCTTTCTTT CASSDAVWTEAFF